This T cell receptor (beta chain) was recovered during a study of T cell clusters in autoimmune cytopenias. Whole-study context: The median distinct TRB clonotype count was fewer than 3,000 per sample, from a median roughly 47,000 reads.

Regarding the study as a whole: Exclusive TRB clusters were approximately 3-fold more numerous in healthy donors than in active autoimmune hepatitis.

With regard to this clonotype: Its antigen remains unknown.

Each sample's input was 200 to 300 ng genomic DNA, some 38,000 genome equivalents. The CDR3 loop spans 15 amino acids. The germline CDR1 and CDR2 sequences are MNHEY and SVGAGI. Multiplex touch-down PCR amplified TRB using TRB-A and TRB-B pools in one tube. TCRdb re-called the multiplex PCR reads; one entry per CDR3 protein, DNA not given. The table for this sample gives under 15,000 distinct CDR3 sequences. This TCR was recovered from a human donor with an autoimmune cytopenia or autoimmune hepatitis (not recorded which). Sequenced material: peripheral blood. The V gene is TRBV6-5, the J gene TRBJ1-6. CDR3 sequence reads: CASSLLGLGNSPLHF.